Listed here are 10 T cell receptor beta chains from one sample, sequenced in a study of T-cell reconstitution after alpha-beta-depleted transplantation in children. Using unique molecular identifiers, the investigators prepared the TCRbeta library. TCRdb re-derived calls from the PCR reads in MiXCR, one entry per CDR3 protein. The table lists about 250,000 distinct CDR3 sequences, around 25% of them singletons. The specimen comprised PBMCs, mostly from graft donor cells, sampled 360 days after TCRalphabeta/CD19-depleted stem cell transplant. All receptors derive from a female patient between 2 and 15 years old who had a stem cell transplant for congenital amegakaryocytic thrombocytopenia, so the T cells may come from the graft donor.

V usage is TRBV6-2 or TRBV6-3 and J usage is TRBJ2-3; D uncertain. Germline V gene lookup returns CDR1 MNHEY and CDR2 SVGEGT. V lost 5 bases to trimming and J lost 1 base, with 19 bases between them. The CDR3 runs to 17 residues. As DNA, the CDR3 is TGTGCCAGCAGTCAAACGATACCGAGTGGGGGCACAGATACGCAGTATTTT. Translation: CASSQTIPSGGTDTQYF.

This chain joins TRBV12-3 or TRBV12-4 and TRBJ1-1; possibly TRBD1 for D (5 bases). CDR3 length equals 14 residues. Trimming removed 0 bases at V and 10 bases at J, with 15 bases between. Here the CDR3 DNA reads TGTGCCAGCAGTTTAGCGCTAAGGGGCTCTTTAGCTTTCTTT. Amino acids: CASSLALRGSLAFF.

The chain combines TRBV7-8 with TRBJ2-2; D may be TRBD2 (6 bases). There are 15 residues in the CDR3. Deletions cut 5 bases from V and 4 bases from J, with 14 bases between. CDR1 is SGHVS and CDR2 is FQNEAQ in the germline V gene. In DNA, the CDR3 is TGTGCCAGCAGCACCAGACTAGGAGGCACCGGGGAGCTGTTTTTT. Translating it yields CASSTRLGGTGELFF.

V gene TRBV2 combines with J gene TRBJ1-4; unclear D gene. The germline V gene encodes CDR1 SNHLY and CDR2 FYNNEI. The CDR3 totals 14 residues. The V gene lost 2 bases and the J gene lost 9 bases, with 13 bases spanning the gap. The CDR3 coding sequence is TGTGCCAGCAGTGAATGGACGGGTGGGAAAAAACTGTTTTTT. Translating it yields CASSEWTGGKKLFF.

The table lists this clonotype with a few counts. V gene TRBV12-3 or TRBV12-4 combines with J gene TRBJ1-5; D gene unclear. This CDR3 has 14 residues. Trimming removed 4 bases at V and 3 bases at J, with 10 bases between. CDR3 region: CASSWRALNQPQHF. In DNA, the CDR3 is TGTGCCAGCAGTTGGCGAGCTCTCAATCAGCCCCAGCATTTT.

In this sample, this clonotype turned up a few times. The V call is TRBV24-1, the J call TRBJ2-2; no reliable D call. Per the germline V gene, CDR1 is KGHDR and CDR2 is SFDVKD. CDR3 length equals 13 residues. V gave up 2 bases and J gave up 6 bases, with 6 bases separating them. As DNA, the CDR3 is TGTGCCACCAGTGATTGGCCCTCCGGGGAGCTGTTTTTT. This encodes CATSDWPSGELFF.

The chain recombines TRBV28 with TRBJ2-2, with 9 bases that match TRBD1. The CDR3 consists of 15 residues. The V segment lost 6 bases and the J segment 4 bases; nucleotides outside the gene matches: 6. Germline-derived CDR1 and CDR2 are MDHEN and SYDVKM. In nucleotides, the CDR3 is TGTGCCAGCAGCCTGGGGACAGGGCGCACCGGGGAGCTGTTTTTT. It specifies CASSLGTGRTGELFF.

The chain uses TRBV20-1 and TRBJ1-1; D unresolved. This CDR3 has 11 residues. Germline CDR1 is DFQATT and CDR2 is SNEGSKA (reference sequence). The germline V and J ends were trimmed by 4 bases and 7 bases, with 10 bases remaining between them. This chain's CDR3 is CSATGPREAFF. The CDR3 bases are TGCAGTGCTACCGGACCCCGTGAAGCTTTCTTT.

The table lists this clonotype with a few counts. The chain couples TRBV20-1 to TRBJ2-5; the D gene is possibly TRBD1 (5 bases). Trimming took 3 bases from V and 2 from J, leaving 10 bases between them. Germline CDR1 DFQATT, CDR2 SNEGSKA (reference sequence). CDR3 size: 13 residues. This chain's CDR3 is CSASRQKQETQYF. CDR3 nucleotide sequence: TGCAGTGCTAGCAGACAGAAACAAGAGACCCAGTACTTC.

This clonotype was seen more than once but under ten times. This chain joins TRBV28 and TRBJ1-5; possibly TRBD1 for D (5 bases). V was trimmed by 2 bases and J by 4 bases, leaving 9 bases between them. The CDR3 spans 14 residues. Germline V gene data show CDR1 as MDHEN and CDR2 as SYDVKM. Here the CDR3 reads CASSLRQGNQPQHF. For the CDR3, the DNA is TGTGCCAGCAGTTTACGTCAGGGAAATCAGCCCCAGCATTTT.